Below are 10 T cell receptor beta chains sequenced from a single sample in a study of T cell clones after liver transplantation. Sequenced by immunoSEQ multiplex PCR; TCRdb stores in-frame clones only, minus some. This sample has over 15,000 clones, with approximately 80% found just once. The source material was CD8+ T cells from blood, sampled about 50 months after liver transplant. These receptors came from a human patient who received a liver transplant. T cells may partly derive from the graft donor.

The chain combines TRBV7-6 with TRBJ2-3; 11 nucleotides agree with TRBD1. With 3 bases clipped from V and 3 bases from J, the junction kept 5 bases outside the gene matches. Germline V gene lookup returns CDR1 SGHVS and CDR2 FNYEAQ. The CDR3 covers 16 residues. The CDR3 sequence: CASSLDRGQGTDTQYF. CDR3 bases: TGTGCCAGCAGCTTGGACAGGGGGCAAGGAACAGATACGCAGTATTTT.

The chain joins TRBV14 to TRBJ1-3; D not certain. V gave up 4 bases and J gave up 2 bases, with 15 bases separating them. Germline V gene data show CDR1 as SGHDN and CDR2 as FVKESK. This CDR3 region has 16 residues. This chain's CDR3 is CASSPRSVRPGNTIYF. CDR3 nucleotides: TGTGCCAGCAGCCCCCGGTCGGTCAGGCCTGGAAACACCATATATTTT.

The chain joins TRBV19 to TRBJ2-1; 15 bases agree with TRBD2. The CDR3 is made up of 15 amino acids. CDR1 LNHDA and CDR2 SQIVND come from the germline V gene (reference sequence). J lost 6 bases, V lost 9 bases, and 6 bases had no gene match. This CDR3 is CASTPGLAGGNEQFF. CDR3 DNA sequence: TGTGCCAGCACACCGGGACTAGCGGGAGGCAATGAGCAGTTCTTC.

The gene calls are TRBV7-3 and TRBJ2-3, with D possibly TRBD2 on 6 matching bases. The V gene lost 4 bases and the J gene lost 2 bases, with 13 bases spanning the gap. The germline V gene encodes CDR1 SGHTA and CDR2 FQGTGA. The CDR3 totals 15 residues. The CDR3 spells CASSWTGLSTDTQYF. The CDR3, as DNA: TGTGCCAGCAGCTGGACCGGACTATCCACAGATACGCAGTATTTT.

The chain joins TRBV4-2 to TRBJ1-2; TRBD1 matches at 7 bases. J gave up 6 bases and V 3 bases, and 10 bases lay outside the gene matches. Germline V gives CDR1 LGHNA, CDR2 YNFKEQ. The CDR3 runs to 15 residues. CDR3 sequence: CASSQTGTAGDGYTF. CDR3 DNA: TGTGCCAGCAGCCAGACGGGGACAGCCGGGGATGGCTACACCTTC.

The CDR3 is CASSLDRVEQFF. The CDR3 DNA sequence: TGTGCCAGCAGCCTAGACAGGGTTGAGCAGTTCTTC. V is TRBV7-9 and J is TRBJ2-1; TRBD1 agrees at 7 bases. Trimming cost V 5 bases and J 9 bases; bases outside gene matches: 4. The CDR3 loop spans 12 amino acids. CDR1 SEHNR and CDR2 FQNEAQ come from the germline V gene (reference sequence).

CDR3 protein: CASSQPRGGTDTQYF. DNA for the CDR3: TGCGCCAGCAGCCAGCCTAGGGGGGGAACAGATACGCAGTATTTT. The chain employs TRBV4-1 and TRBJ2-3; D might be TRBD2 (7 bases). Trimming took 3 bases from V and 3 from J, leaving 13 bases between them. Germline CDR1 is MGHRA and CDR2 is YSYEKL. CDR3 length: 15 residues.

The chain carries TRBV5-6 and TRBJ2-5, with D tentatively TRBD2 (5 bases). Trimming removed 4 bases from V and 4 bases from J, with 11 bases in between. Looked up from germline, CDR1 is SGHDT and CDR2 is YYEEEE. The CDR3 is 13 amino acids. The CDR3 nucleotides are TGTGCCAGCAGCCGAGGAGGCCGAGAGACCCAGTACTTC. Translation gives CASSRGGRETQYF.

The CDR3 region has the DNA TGTGCCAGCAGCGCTTTAGGGGTTGAGCAGTTCTTC. Amino acids: CASSALGVEQFF. The chain combines TRBV28 with TRBJ2-1; TRBD1 might be the D (5 bases). CDR3 length: 12 amino acids. CDR1 is MDHEN, CDR2 SYDVKM, per germline. The V and J ends lost 6 bases and 9 bases respectively, with 12 bases between them.

Sample share makes this clone medium-sized. The V gene is TRBV11-3, the J gene TRBJ2-2, with a tentative D call TRBD2 (5 bases). The V end lost 1 base, the J end lost 7 bases, and 7 bases lay between the germline ends. The CDR3 is 13 amino acids. The germline gives CDR1 SGHNT, CDR2 YENEEA. DNA of the CDR3: TGTGCCAGCAGCTTAGCTGAGGGCGGGGAGCTGTTTTTT. It encodes CASSLAEGGELFF.